The 11 T cell receptor beta chains in this list originate from one sample, sequenced in a study of blood T cell repertoires in COVID-19. Method: immunoSEQ multiplex PCR; TCRdb's copy keeps in-frame clones and lacks some. Among approximately 220,000 clones, around 84% were seen once, and the ten largest hold 5% to 6.5%. Sequencing was done on a sample of peripheral blood. These receptor sequences come from a woman aged 60-75 years who had recovered from COVID-19.

This chain links TRBV2 with TRBJ2-5; possibly TRBD2 for D (5 bases). The CDR3 has 13 residues. The V end lost 6 bases, the J end lost 1 base, and 9 bases lay between the germline ends. From germline, CDR1 is SNHLY and CDR2 FYNNEI. The CDR3 DNA reads TGTGCCAGCAGCTCCACTAGCCAAGAGACCCAGTACTTC. Translated, it gives CASSSTSQETQYF.

This rearrangement joins TRBV19 to TRBJ2-7; TRBD1 is a possible D gene (5 bases). This CDR3 is built from 14 residues. Between the trimmed V and J ends, which lost 6 bases and 0 bases, there was a span of 12 bases. Germline values: CDR1 LNHDA, CDR2 SQIVND (reference sequence). The CDR3 region is CASSRYRSSYEQYF. CDR3 nucleotides: TGTGCCAGTAGCCGATACAGGAGCTCCTACGAGCAGTACTTC.

CDR3 residues: CATSDWGTIKGGNTIYF. In DNA form, the CDR3 reads TGTGCCACCAGTGATTGGGGGACAATCAAGGGAGGAAACACCATATATTTT. The chain combines TRBV24-1 with TRBJ1-3; perhaps TRBD1 as D (6 bases). The germline V gene encodes CDR1 KGHDR and CDR2 SFDVKD. This CDR3 contains 17 residues. V was clipped by 2 bases and J by 4 bases, with 17 bases between them.

The chain links TRBV3-1 (or the pseudogene TRBV3-2) to TRBJ2-5, with 15 bases aligning to TRBD2. Trimming took 3 bases from V and 5 from J; bases not matched to a gene: 4. The CDR3 length is 16 residues. Germline CDR1 LGHDT, CDR2 YNNKEL (reference sequence). DNA for the CDR3: TGTGCCAGCAGCCAGGGGACTAGCGGGGGGAGGGAGACCCAGTACTTC. Protein: CASSQGTSGGRETQYF.

The chain carries TRBV6-5 and TRBJ2-3, with TRBD2 as a possible D gene (6 bases). The CDR3 spans 15 residues. Per germline, CDR1 MNHEY and CDR2 SVGAGI. V was trimmed by 5 bases and J by 2 bases, leaving 14 bases between them. The CDR3 DNA follows: TGTGCCAGCAGTACCGCGGGAAGGACCACAGATACGCAGTATTTT. Translation: CASSTAGRTTDTQYF.

V gene TRBV9 combines with J gene TRBJ1-1, with D perhaps TRBD1 (6 bases). V was trimmed by 0 bases and J by 5 bases, leaving 17 bases between them. From germline, CDR1 is SGDLS and CDR2 YYNGEE. The CDR3 is 16 residues long. The CDR3 here is CASSVGAGAGRTEAFF. CDR3 in DNA: TGTGCCAGCAGCGTAGGGGCGGGGGCTGGAAGAACTGAAGCTTTCTTT. Together with reference TRBV9 and TRBJ1-1, the CDR3 gives the full variable domain: DSGVTQTPKHLITATGQRVTLRCSPRSGDLSVYWYQQSLDQGLQFLIQYYNGEERAKGNILERFSAQQFPDLHSELNLSSLELGDSALYFCASSVGAGAGRTEAFFGQGTRLTVV.

This clone was counted a single time. The gene calls are TRBV5-1 and TRBJ2-3, with 9 bases identical to TRBD2. CDR1 and CDR2 (germline): SGHRS, YFSETQ. This CDR3 comprises 16 residues. V shed 0 bases, J shed 0 bases, and the junction held 2 bases outside the gene matches. The CDR3 loop reads CASSLVAGASTDTQYF. DNA of the CDR3: TGCGCCAGCAGCTTGGTAGCGGGGGCTAGCACAGATACGCAGTATTTT.

The chain employs TRBV6-6 and TRBJ2-3; 11 bases map to TRBD2. The germline V gene encodes CDR1 MNHNY and CDR2 SVGAGI (reference sequence). V gave up 6 bases and J gave up 1 base; unmatched junction bases: 6. CDR3 size: 16 residues. The CDR3 bases are TGTGCCAGCAGGTATAGCGGGGGGGCCGGCACAGATACGCAGTATTTT. This gives the protein CASRYSGGAGTDTQYF.

V is TRBV14 and J is TRBJ1-4, with D possibly TRBD1 on 5 matching bases. This CDR3 comprises 16 residues. Trimming shortened V by 4 bases and J by 7 bases, and 19 bases separated the two germline ends. CDR1 and CDR2 from the germline V gene are SGHDN and FVKESK. CDR3 bases: TGTGCCAGCAGCCCCGGTCGTCAGGGTAGGAGTGAAAAACTGTTTTTT. This sequence encodes CASSPGRQGRSEKLFF.

The table lists this clone with a few counts. The chain recombines TRBV29-1 with TRBJ1-5; D is ambiguous. Germline V gene sequence: CDR1 SQVTM, CDR2 ANQGSEA. CDR3 length: 13 amino acids. DNA for the CDR3: TGCGCGGCCGGAGAAAATAGCAATCAGCCCCAGCATTTT. This translates into CAAGENSNQPQHF.

V and J are TRBV15 and TRBJ1-4; D call uncertain. This CDR3 has 14 amino acids. V lost 4 bases, J lost 8 bases, and 14 bases lay in between. Germline CDR1 is LNHNV and CDR2 is YYDKDF (reference sequence). For the CDR3, the DNA is TGTGCCACCAGCAAGGGAGGGCTGGGGGAAAAACTGTTTTTT. Its translation: CATSKGGLGEKLFF.